Listed below are T cell receptor beta chains from one sample, sequenced in a study of blood T cells in healthy people across ages. TCRdb re-called the 5' RACE reads through MiXCR, storing one row per CDR3 protein. The profile shows approximately 1.5 million distinct CDR3 sequences, roughly a third of them singletons. Specimen: blood. These receptors were collected from a woman aged 30 to 39 in good health. Each CDR3 is given with its conserved first and last residue. The D gene is left open where the match is weak. Size values are once, few and many counts, or a class for expanded clones, and some rows have none.

V gene	D gene	J gene	clone size	CDR3 protein	CDR3 DNA
TRBV10-3	-	TRBJ2-3	-	CAISESNGVGADTQYF	TGTGCCATCAGTGAGTCGAATGGGGTAGGGGCAGATACGCAGTATTTT
TRBV29-1	-	TRBJ2-7	few	CSGGRALGEQYF	TGCAGCGGCGGACGGGCCCTGGGCGAGCAGTACTTC
TRBV5-5	TRBD1	TRBJ2-7	-	CASSPAPGTGNLEQYF	TGTGCCAGCAGCCCCGCCCCCGGGACAGGGAACCTCGAGCAGTACTTC
TRBV20-1	-	TRBJ1-6	-	CSVDFPGSSPLHF	TGCAGTGTTGATTTCCCGGGATCTTCACCCCTCCACTTT
TRBV6-2/TRBV6-3	-	TRBJ2-7	few	CASSRDINKIYEQYF	TGTGCCAGCAGTCGGGACATCAATAAAATTTACGAGCAGTACTTC
TRBV27	TRBD2	TRBJ2-3	few	CATKSGSRTDTQYF	TGTGCCACTAAGAGCGGGAGTAGGACAGATACGCAGTATTTT
TRBV7-2	-	TRBJ2-7	-	CASSLGRTVLTYEQYF	TGTGCCAGCAGCTTAGGGCGGACAGTCCTCACCTACGAGCAGTACTTC
TRBV7-9	-	TRBJ2-3	-	CVSSPFLETQYF	TGTGTCAGCAGCCCCTTCTTGGAGACGCAGTATTTT
TRBV7-9	-	TRBJ2-3	few	CASSPNPSWGSSTDTQYF	TGTGCCAGCAGTCCCAATCCCAGCTGGGGGTCGAGCACAGATACGCAGTATTTT
TRBV20-1	-	TRBJ2-7	-	CSAREGSSHEQYF	TGCAGTGCTAGAGAGGGGTCCAGCCACGAGCAGTACTTC
TRBV4-1	-	TRBJ2-7	-	CASSSADYYEQYF	TGCGCCAGCAGCTCAGCGGACTACTACGAGCAGTACTTC
TRBV20-1	-	TRBJ1-5	-	CSTRGRDNQPQHF	TGCAGCACCAGGGGTAGGGACAATCAGCCCCAGCATTTT
TRBV3-1	TRBD1	TRBJ2-7	-	CASSHSLGQGAYEQYF	TGTGCCAGCAGCCACTCTCTGGGACAGGGGGCGTACGAGCAGTACTTC
TRBV11-2	TRBD1	TRBJ2-5	once	CASSLTQGAREETQYF	TGTGCCAGCAGCTTAACACAGGGGGCGAGGGAAGAGACCCAGTACTTC
TRBV5-1	TRBD2	TRBJ2-5	few	CASSLSAGGPEETQYF	TGCGCCAGCAGCTTATCCGCGGGAGGGCCGGAAGAGACCCAGTACTTC
TRBV30	-	TRBJ2-1	few	CAWNAIRESSYNEQFF	TGTGCCTGGAATGCAATACGGGAGAGCTCCTACAATGAGCAGTTCTTC
TRBV20-1	-	TRBJ2-1	few	CSARDQASEHNEQFF	TGCAGTGCTAGAGATCAGGCGTCAGAACACAATGAGCAGTTCTTC
TRBV7-6	-	TRBJ1-5	-	CASSLGPGGRRPQHF	TGTGCCAGCAGCTTAGGGCCCGGGGGGAGGCGGCCCCAGCATTTT
TRBV7-9	TRBD2	TRBJ2-3	-	CASSMTSGRDTQYF	TGTGCCAGCAGCATGACTAGCGGGCGGGATACGCAGTATTTT
TRBV6-6	TRBD2	TRBJ2-7	many	CASSSRTSGYSYEQYF	TGTGCCAGCAGTTCGAGGACTAGCGGGTACTCCTACGAGCAGTACTTC
TRBV7-8	TRBD2	TRBJ2-5	-	CASSQIPGLAGEYQETQYF	TGTGCCAGCAGCCAAATTCCGGGACTAGCGGGGGAGTACCAAGAGACCCAGTACTTC
TRBV6-5	-	TRBJ2-7	few	CASSYGLAGGLYEQYF	TGTGCCAGCAGTTACGGCCTGGCCGGCGGTCTCTACGAGCAGTACTTC
TRBV6-6	-	TRBJ2-1	-	CASSYRDTREQFF	TGTGCCAGCAGTTACAGGGACACTCGTGAGCAGTTCTTC
TRBV6-2/TRBV6-3	-	TRBJ2-6	many	CASKRFTASSGANVLTF	TGTGCCAGCAAGCGATTCACAGCAAGCTCTGGGGCCAACGTCCTGACTTTC
TRBV29-1	-	TRBJ2-3	-	CNVPTGGRRSTDTQYF	TGCAACGTTCCCACTGGGGGGCGGAGGAGCACAGATACGCAGTATTTT
TRBV29-1	TRBD1	TRBJ2-2	-	CTAWDSNAGELFF	TGCACCGCCTGGGACAGCAACGCCGGGGAGCTGTTTTTT
TRBV21-1	-	TRBJ2-5	-	CASSKKVSEQETQYF	TGTGCCAGCAGCAAAAAGGTTTCGGAACAAGAGACCCAGTACTTC
TRBV7-3	TRBD1	TRBJ1-1	-	CASSLGQLNTGAFF	TGTGCCAGCAGCCTGGGACAGCTGAACACTGGAGCTTTCTTT
TRBV27	-	TRBJ2-7	many	CASSLSTGNYEQYF	TGTGCCAGCAGTTTATCCACAGGAAACTACGAGCAGTACTTC
TRBV10-3	-	TRBJ2-6	-	CAISDRRLPPGANVLTF	TGTGCCATCAGTGATCGACGACTCCCTCCTGGGGCCAACGTCCTGACTTTC
TRBV12-3/TRBV12-4	TRBD2	TRBJ2-1	-	CASSFYGGRAHNEQFF	TGTGCCAGCAGTTTTTATGGCGGGAGGGCCCACAATGAGCAGTTCTTC
TRBV7-9	TRBD2	TRBJ2-3	-	CASSSGLAVDTQYF	TGTGCCAGCAGCTCCGGACTAGCGGTCGATACGCAGTATTTT
TRBV7-2	-	TRBJ1-2	-	CASSLRPGGDYGYTF	TGTGCCAGCAGCTTACGACCCGGGGGGGACTATGGCTACACCTTC